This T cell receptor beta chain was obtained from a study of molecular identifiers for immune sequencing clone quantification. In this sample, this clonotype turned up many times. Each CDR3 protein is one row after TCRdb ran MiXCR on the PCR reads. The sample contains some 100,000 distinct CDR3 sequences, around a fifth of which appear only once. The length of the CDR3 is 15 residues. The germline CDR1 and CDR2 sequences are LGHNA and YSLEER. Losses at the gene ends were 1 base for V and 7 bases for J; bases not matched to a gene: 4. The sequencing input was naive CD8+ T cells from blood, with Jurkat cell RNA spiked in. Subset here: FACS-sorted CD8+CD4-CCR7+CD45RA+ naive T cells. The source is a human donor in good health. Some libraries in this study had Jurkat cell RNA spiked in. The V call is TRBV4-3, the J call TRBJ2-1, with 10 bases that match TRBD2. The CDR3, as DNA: TGCGCCAGCAGCCAAGGGAGCGGGGGGGCTAATGAGCAGTTCTTC. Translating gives CASSQGSGGANEQFF.